This TCR beta chain is from a study of response to subunit inactivated influenza vaccine. Via MiXCR, TCRdb re-called the RT-PCR reads, giving one row per CDR3 protein. Of just over 300,000 distinct CDR3 sequences in the sample, about 20% were seen once. Germline V gene sequence: CDR1 SEHNR, CDR2 FQNEAQ (reference sequence). The V end lost 5 bases, the J end lost 0 bases, and 2 bases lay between the germline ends. The CDR3 extends over 12 amino acids. This chain connects TRBV7-9 to TRBJ2-1; unclear D gene. This receptor was obtained from a man in his fifties or sixties who received an inactivated influenza vaccine. The sequences come from PBMCs from blood, collected about 20 months after vaccination. The CDR3 DNA follows: TGTGCCAGCAGCACCTCCTACAATGAGCAGTTCTTC. It encodes CASSTSYNEQFF.